Sequencing of this T cell receptor beta chain was carried out in a study of T cell clusters in autoimmune cytopenias. Study-level points and caveats: Primary autoimmune cytopenia patients appeared to lack physiological T cell clusters present in healthy donors.

TRB was amplified by touch-down multiplex PCR, primer pools A and B combined. TCRdb re-called the multiplex PCR reads and gives one entry per CDR3 protein, without DNA. The record lists roughly 6,900 distinct CDR3 sequences, of which the ten most abundant hold around 10%. TRB amplification used approximately 250 ng of peripheral blood genomic DNA. According to its frequency, this clonotype is medium-sized. Antigen unknown. This CDR3 spans 14 amino acids. Germline values: CDR1 LNHDA, CDR2 SQIVND (reference sequence). This sample was also put to use in a study of T cell repertoires in aging, cancer and after chemotherapy. This second report adds: Compared with age-matched healthy donors, untreated hematological or solid cancer patients showed higher blood TCR clonality. Rebound thymic output was suggested by rising median generation probability during chemotherapy in each cancer cohort.

The V and J genes are TRBV19 and TRBJ1-6; TCRdb's assignment of TRBD1 cannot be checked, as there is no DNA. Sequenced input: peripheral blood. This TCR was recovered from a human donor in good health. CDR3 protein: CASSDRQGNSPLHF.